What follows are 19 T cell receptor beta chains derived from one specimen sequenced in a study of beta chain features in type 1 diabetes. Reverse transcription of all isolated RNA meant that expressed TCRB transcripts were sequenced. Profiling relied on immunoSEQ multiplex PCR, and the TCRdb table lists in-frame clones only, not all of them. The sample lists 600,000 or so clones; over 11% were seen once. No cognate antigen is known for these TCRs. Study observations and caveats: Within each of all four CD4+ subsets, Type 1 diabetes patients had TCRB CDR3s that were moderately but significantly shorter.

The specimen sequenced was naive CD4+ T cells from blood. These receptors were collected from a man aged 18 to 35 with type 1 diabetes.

The CDR3 protein is CSVNPRTGNTEAFF. CDR3 DNA sequence: TGCAGCGTCAACCCTAGGACAGGCAACACTGAAGCTTTCTTT. V gene TRBV29-1 combines with J gene TRBJ1-1, with 7 bases that match TRBD1. The CDR3 spans 14 residues. Per germline, CDR1 SQVTM and CDR2 ANQGSEA. V gave up 6 bases and J gave up 2 bases; unmatched junction bases: 9.

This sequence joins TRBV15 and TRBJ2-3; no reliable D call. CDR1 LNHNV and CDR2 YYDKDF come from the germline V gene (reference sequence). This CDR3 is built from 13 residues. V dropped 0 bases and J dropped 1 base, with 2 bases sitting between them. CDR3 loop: CATSRDRTDTQYF. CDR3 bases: TGTGCCACCAGCAGAGATCGCACAGATACGCAGTATTTT. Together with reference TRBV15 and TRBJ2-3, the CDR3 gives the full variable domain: DAMVIQNPRYQVTQFGKPVTLSCSQTLNHNVMYWYQQKSSQAPKLLFHYYDKDFNNEADTPDNFQSRRPNTSFCFLDIRSPGLGDTAMYLCATSRDRTDTQYFGPGTRLTVL.

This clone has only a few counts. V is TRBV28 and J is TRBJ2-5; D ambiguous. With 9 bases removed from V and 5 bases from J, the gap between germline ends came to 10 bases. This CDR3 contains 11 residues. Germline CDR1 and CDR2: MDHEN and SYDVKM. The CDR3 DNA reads TGTGCCAGTTACGGCTGGGAGACCCAGTACTTC. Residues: CASYGWETQYF.

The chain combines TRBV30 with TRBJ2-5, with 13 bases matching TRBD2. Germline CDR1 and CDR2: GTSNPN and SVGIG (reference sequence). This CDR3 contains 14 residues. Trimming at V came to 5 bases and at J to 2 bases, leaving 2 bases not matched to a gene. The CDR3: CAWVLAGGQETQYF. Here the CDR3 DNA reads TGTGCCTGGGTACTAGCGGGGGGGCAAGAGACCCAGTACTTC. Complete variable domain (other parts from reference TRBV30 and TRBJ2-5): SQTIHQWPATLVQPVGSPLSLECTVEGTSNPNLYWYRQAAGRGLQLLFYSVGIGQISSEVPQNLSASRPQDRQFILSSKKLLLSDSGFYLCAWVLAGGQETQYFGPGTRLLVL.

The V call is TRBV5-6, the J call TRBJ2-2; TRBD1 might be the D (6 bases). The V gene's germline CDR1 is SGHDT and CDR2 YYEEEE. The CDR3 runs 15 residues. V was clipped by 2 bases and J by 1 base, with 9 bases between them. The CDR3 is CASSFDRRNTGELFF. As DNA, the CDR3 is TGTGCCAGCAGCTTTGACAGGAGGAACACCGGGGAGCTGTTTTTT.

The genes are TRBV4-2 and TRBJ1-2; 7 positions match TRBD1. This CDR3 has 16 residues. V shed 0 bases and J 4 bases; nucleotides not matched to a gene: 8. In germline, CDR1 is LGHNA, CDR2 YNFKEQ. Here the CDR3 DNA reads TGTGCCAGCAGCCAAGATGGAGGGACAGCGCTCTATGGCTACACCTTC. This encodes CASSQDGGTALYGYTF.

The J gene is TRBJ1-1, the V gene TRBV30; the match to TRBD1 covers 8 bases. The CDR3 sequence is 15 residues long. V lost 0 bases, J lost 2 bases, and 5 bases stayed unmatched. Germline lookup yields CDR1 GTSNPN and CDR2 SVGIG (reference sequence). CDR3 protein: CAWSVPGQGNTEAFF. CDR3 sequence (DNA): TGTGCCTGGAGTGTACCCGGACAGGGTAACACTGAAGCTTTCTTT. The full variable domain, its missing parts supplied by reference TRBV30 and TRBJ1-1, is SQTIHQWPATLVQPVGSPLSLECTVEGTSNPNLYWYRQAAGRGLQLLFYSVGIGQISSEVPQNLSASRPQDRQFILSSKKLLLSDSGFYLCAWSVPGQGNTEAFFGQGTRLTVV.

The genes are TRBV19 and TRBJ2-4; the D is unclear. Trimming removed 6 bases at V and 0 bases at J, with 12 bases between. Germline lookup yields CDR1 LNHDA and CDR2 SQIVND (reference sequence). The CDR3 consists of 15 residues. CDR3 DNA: TGTGCCAGTAGCAGGCTAAATCTAGCCAAAAACATTCAGTACTTC. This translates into CASSRLNLAKNIQYF. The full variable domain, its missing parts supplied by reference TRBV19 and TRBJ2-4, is DGGITQSPKYLFRKEGQNVTLSCEQNLNHDAMYWYRQDPGQGLRLIYYSQIVNDFQKGDIAEGYSVSREKKESFPLTVTSAQKNPTAFYLCASSRLNLAKNIQYFGAGTRLSVL.

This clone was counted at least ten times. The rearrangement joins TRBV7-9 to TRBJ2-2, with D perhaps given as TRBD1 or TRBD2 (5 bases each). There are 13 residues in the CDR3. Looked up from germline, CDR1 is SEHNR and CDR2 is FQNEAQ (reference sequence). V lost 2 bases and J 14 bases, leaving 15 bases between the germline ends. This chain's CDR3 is CASSLTAGTELFF. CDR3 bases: TGTGCCAGCAGCTTAACAGCAGGGACGGAACTGTTTTTT. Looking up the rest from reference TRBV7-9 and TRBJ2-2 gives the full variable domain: DTGVSQNPRHKITKRGQNVTFRCDPISEHNRLYWYRQTLGQGPEFLTYFQNEAQLEKSRLLSDRFSAERPKGSFSTLEIQRTEQGDSAMYLCASSLTAGTELFFGEGSRLTVL.

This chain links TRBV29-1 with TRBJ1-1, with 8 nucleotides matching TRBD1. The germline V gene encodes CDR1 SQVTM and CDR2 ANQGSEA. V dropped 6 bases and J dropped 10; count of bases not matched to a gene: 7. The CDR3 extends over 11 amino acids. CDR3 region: CSVGTGGGAFF. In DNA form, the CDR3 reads TGCAGCGTGGGGACAGGAGGAGGAGCTTTCTTT.

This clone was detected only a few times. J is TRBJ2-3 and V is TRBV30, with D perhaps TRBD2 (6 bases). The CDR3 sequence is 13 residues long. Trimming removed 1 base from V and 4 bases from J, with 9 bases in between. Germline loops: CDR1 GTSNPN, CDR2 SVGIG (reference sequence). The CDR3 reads CAWSEGLSDTQYF. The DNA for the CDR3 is TGTGCCTGGAGTGAGGGACTTTCAGATACGCAGTATTTT.

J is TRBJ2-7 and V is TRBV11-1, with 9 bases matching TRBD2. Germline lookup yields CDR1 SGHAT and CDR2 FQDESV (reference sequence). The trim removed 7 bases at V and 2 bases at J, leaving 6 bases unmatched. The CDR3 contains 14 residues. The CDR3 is CASTPSGTPYEQYF. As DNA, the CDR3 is TGTGCCAGCACCCCTAGCGGGACCCCCTACGAGCAGTACTTC.

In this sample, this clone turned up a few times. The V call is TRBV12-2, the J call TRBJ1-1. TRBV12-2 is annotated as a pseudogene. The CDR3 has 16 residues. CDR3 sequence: CASRFLPDIGETEAFF. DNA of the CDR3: TGTGCAAGTCGCTTTTTACCCGACATTGGGGAGACTGAAGCTTTCTTT.

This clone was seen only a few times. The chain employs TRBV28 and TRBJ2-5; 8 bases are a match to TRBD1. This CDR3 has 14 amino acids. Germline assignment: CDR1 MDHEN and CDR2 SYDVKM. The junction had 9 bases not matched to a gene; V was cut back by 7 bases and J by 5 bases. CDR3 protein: CASTDRVGGETQYF. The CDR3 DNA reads TGTGCCAGCACGGACAGGGTTGGTGGGGAGACCCAGTACTTC.

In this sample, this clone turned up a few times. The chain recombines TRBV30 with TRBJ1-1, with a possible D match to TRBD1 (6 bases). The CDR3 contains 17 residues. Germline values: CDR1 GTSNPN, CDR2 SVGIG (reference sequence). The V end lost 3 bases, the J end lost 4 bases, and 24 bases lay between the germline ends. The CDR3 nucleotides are TGTGCCTGGAGAGGGGGACCTGTTAAGCTCGTGGTCACTGAAGCTTTCTTT. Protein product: CAWRGGPVKLVVTEAFF.

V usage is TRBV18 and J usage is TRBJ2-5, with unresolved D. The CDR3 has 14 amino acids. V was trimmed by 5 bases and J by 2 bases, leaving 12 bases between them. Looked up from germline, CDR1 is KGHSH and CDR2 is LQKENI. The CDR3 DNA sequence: TGTGCCAGCTCAAGGGTATCAAGACAAGAGACCCAGTACTTC. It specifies CASSRVSRQETQYF.

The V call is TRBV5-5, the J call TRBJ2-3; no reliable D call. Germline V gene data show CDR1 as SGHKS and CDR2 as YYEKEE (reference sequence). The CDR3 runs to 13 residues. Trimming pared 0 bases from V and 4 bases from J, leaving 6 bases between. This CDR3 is CASSLEGSDTQYF. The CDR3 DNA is TGTGCCAGCAGCTTGGAAGGGTCAGATACGCAGTATTTT. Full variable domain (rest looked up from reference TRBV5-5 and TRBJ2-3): DAGVTQSPTHLIKTRGQQVTLRCSPISGHKSVSWYQQVLGQGPQFIFQYYEKEERGRGNFPDRFSARQFPNYSSELNVNALLLGDSALYLCASSLEGSDTQYFGPGTRLTVL.

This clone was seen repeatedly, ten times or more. CDR3 loop: CASSPGLARNEQFF. The CDR3 bases are TGTGCCAGCAGTCCTGGACTAGCTCGGAATGAGCAGTTCTTC. This chain joins TRBV7-2 and TRBJ2-1; 8 positions match TRBD2. The length of the CDR3 is 14 residues. With 6 bases clipped from V and 7 bases from J, the junction kept 8 bases outside the gene matches. Germline assignment: CDR1 SGHTA and CDR2 FQGNSA.

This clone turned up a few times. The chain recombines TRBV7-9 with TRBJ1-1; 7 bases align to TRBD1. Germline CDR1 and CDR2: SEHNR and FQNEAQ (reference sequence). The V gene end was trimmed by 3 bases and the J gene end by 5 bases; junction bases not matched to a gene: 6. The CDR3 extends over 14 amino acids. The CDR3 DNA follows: TGTGCCAGCAGCTTTCCCCGCAGGGGGACTGAAGCTTTCTTT. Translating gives CASSFPRRGTEAFF.